The 28 T cell receptor beta chains below were found in one sample sequenced in a study of T-cell memory formation after mild COVID-19. Each CDR3 protein gets one entry after TCRdb re-called the 5' RACE reads with MiXCR. The data contain hundreds of thousands of distinct CDR3 sequences, 25% to 30% of them singletons. The sample was PBMCs or a T cell subset sorted from them (not recorded which). The receptors originated from an adult woman who had mild COVID-19 (a few samples of this study predate the infection). Cell type and time point are not known.

In its sample, this clonotype was seen a few times. This chain connects TRBV6-2 or TRBV6-3 to TRBJ2-2, with TRBD2 identical over 12 bases. Germline CDR1 MNHEY, CDR2 SVGEGT. V lost 6 bases to trimming and J lost 1 base; unmatched junction nucleotides: 9. CDR3 length: 18 amino acids. Here the CDR3 reads CASSPLLAGGLNTGELFF. The CDR3 DNA reads as TGTGCCAGCAGCCCCCTTCTAGCGGGAGGGCTGAACACCGGGGAGCTGTTTTTT.

The chain links TRBV16 to TRBJ2-1, with no clear D. CDR3 length: 14 residues. The germline CDR1 and CDR2 sequences are KGHSY and FQNENV. Trimming stripped 1 base from V and 7 bases from J, with 11 bases between. CDR3 sequence: CASSQFLSENEQFF. Written as DNA, the CDR3 is TGTGCCAGCAGCCAATTCCTTAGTGAGAATGAGCAGTTCTTC.

The rearrangement links TRBV5-1 to TRBJ1-3, with TRBD1 matching 7 bases. Germline V gene data show CDR1 as SGHRS and CDR2 as YFSETQ. V lost 0 bases, J lost 2 bases, and 2 bases stayed unmatched. This CDR3 spans 15 amino acids. CDR3 sequence (DNA): TGCGCCAGCAGCTTGGACCAGGGGGCTGGAAACACCATATATTTT. Translating it yields CASSLDQGAGNTIYF.

This clonotype came up a few times. This chain joins TRBV18 and TRBJ2-1; 9 nucleotides line up with TRBD1. The CDR3 runs to 17 residues. J gave up 7 bases and V 0 bases, and 10 bases lay outside the gene matches. Germline-derived CDR1 and CDR2 are KGHSH and LQKENI. CDR3 coding DNA: TGTGCCAGCTCACCACCTACCGGGACAGGGAACCCAAATGAGCAGTTCTTC. This codes for CASSPPTGTGNPNEQFF.

The chain recombines TRBV30 with TRBJ2-7; D possibly corresponds to TRBD2 (6 bases). This CDR3 region has 13 residues. In germline, CDR1 is GTSNPN, CDR2 SVGIG (reference sequence). The V gene lost 5 bases and the J gene lost 1 base, with 12 bases spanning the gap. The CDR3 nucleotides read TGTGCCTGGGCCACCGGGACTTCCTACGAGCAGTACTTC. It codes for CAWATGTSYEQYF.

The chain carries TRBV3-1 and TRBJ1-2; D unclear. CDR3 length equals 13 residues. Trimming removed 3 bases from V and 4 bases from J, with 9 bases in between. Germline loops: CDR1 LGHDT, CDR2 YNNKEL (reference sequence). CDR3 in amino acids: CASSHLQTYGYTF. CDR3 nucleotides: TGTGCCAGCAGCCACCTTCAGACCTATGGCTACACCTTC.

This clonotype was seen a few times. This chain uses TRBV5-1 with TRBJ2-5; D assignment may be TRBD1 or TRBD2 (5 bases each). CDR1 and CDR2 (germline): SGHRS, YFSETQ. The CDR3 has 14 amino acids. V shed 4 bases and J shed 3 bases, with 13 bases lying between them. The CDR3 region is CASSPGTAEETQYF. The DNA of the CDR3 is TGCGCCAGCAGCCCAGGGACGGCGGAAGAGACCCAGTACTTC.

This clonotype has only a few counts. In DNA form, the CDR3 reads TGTGCCAGCAGCCAAGACCCAGCGGGGGATACAGATACGCAGTATTTT. It translates to CASSQDPAGDTDTQYF. This chain uses TRBV4-2 with TRBJ2-3, with 8 bases identical to TRBD2. Per the germline V gene, CDR1 is LGHNA and CDR2 is YNFKEQ. This CDR3 region has 16 residues. V shed 0 bases, J shed 3 bases, and the junction held 5 bases outside the gene matches.

The chain combines TRBV15 with TRBJ2-3; D may be TRBD1 (6 bases). V lost 2 bases and J lost 0, with 12 bases in between. Germline V gives CDR1 LNHNV, CDR2 YYDKDF (reference sequence). The CDR3 runs 16 residues. The CDR3 protein is CATSRSTGTSTDTQYF. The CDR3 region has the DNA TGTGCCACCAGCAGATCTACCGGGACAAGCACAGATACGCAGTATTTT.

This clonotype was counted a few times. The rearrangement links TRBV7-6 to TRBJ2-7; 9 bases agree with TRBD1. The length of the CDR3 is 15 residues. The J segment lost 3 bases and the V segment lost 4 bases, leaving 7 bases of the junction unmatched. Looked up from germline, CDR1 is SGHVS and CDR2 is FNYEAQ. DNA for the CDR3: TGTGCCAGCAGCTCTCGGACAGGGGTGAGCTACGAGCAGTACTTC. This encodes CASSSRTGVSYEQYF.

This chain links TRBV27 with TRBJ2-3; D perhaps matches TRBD1 (5 bases). CDR1 and CDR2 from the germline V gene are MNHEY and SMNVEV (reference sequence). The V end was cut by 2 bases, the J end by 1 base, with 7 bases between. CDR3 length: 14 residues. CDR3 bases: TGTGCCAGCAGTTTAATCAGGGGCACAGATACGCAGTATTTT. Amino acid sequence: CASSLIRGTDTQYF.

The rearrangement joins TRBV11-3 to TRBJ2-3; TRBD2 aligns across 7 bases. V trimming: 5 bases; J trimming: 2 bases; junction bases outside the gene matches: 10. CDR3 length: 16 amino acids. Germline V gives CDR1 SGHNT, CDR2 YENEEA. CDR3 DNA: TGTGCCAGCAGCATTCGCGCCGGGACTACCACAGATACGCAGTATTTT. Its protein product is CASSIRAGTTTDTQYF.

The chain links TRBV29-1 to TRBJ1-2, with 11 nucleotides matching TRBD1. Germline CDR1 SQVTM, CDR2 ANQGSEA. The V and J ends lost 2 bases and 3 bases, in that order; junction bases with no gene match: 11. The CDR3 is 17 amino acids. This CDR3 is CSVEWGTGGHFDYGYTF. As DNA, the CDR3 is TGCAGCGTTGAATGGGGGACAGGGGGGCATTTCGACTATGGCTACACCTTC.

This clonotype has at least ten counts. The rearrangement uses TRBV29-1 and TRBJ1-1; no clear D gene. This CDR3 has 12 residues. CDR1 is SQVTM, CDR2 ANQGSEA, per germline. Trimming shortened V by 2 bases and J by 1 base, and 5 bases separated the two germline ends. The CDR3 DNA is TGCAGCGTTGAACGAGGGAACACTGAAGCTTTCTTT. Translated, it gives CSVERGNTEAFF.

This clonotype was picked up a small number of times. The chain has TRBV20-1 and TRBJ2-1, with D unclear. The CDR3 is made up of 14 amino acids. The germline gives CDR1 DFQATT, CDR2 SNEGSKA (reference sequence). V was shortened by 6 bases and J by 4 bases, with 16 bases between the two germline ends. The CDR3 nucleotides read TGCAGTGCGCCCCGCGGCTTCGGGTACAATGAGCAGTTCTTC. It is translated as CSAPRGFGYNEQFF.

The genes are TRBV15 and TRBJ2-1; TRBD1 matches at 7 bases. CDR1 is LNHNV, CDR2 YYDKDF, per germline (reference sequence). This CDR3 spans 12 amino acids. V was pared by 4 bases and J by 12 bases, with 6 bases of the junction left unmatched. The CDR3 loop reads CATSIDRAVQFF. The CDR3 coding sequence is TGTGCCACCAGCATCGACAGGGCCGTGCAGTTCTTC.

The J gene is TRBJ2-2, the V gene TRBV24-1, with D hard to call. The CDR3 covers 17 residues. CDR1 and CDR2 from the germline V gene are KGHDR and SFDVKD. V was trimmed by 5 bases and J by 3 bases, leaving 18 bases between them. The DNA of the CDR3 is TGTGCCACCAGTGTTGGTAGGTCAGGCAGATACACCGGGGAGCTGTTTTTT. It is translated as CATSVGRSGRYTGELFF.

This clonotype is a singleton in its sample. The V and J genes are TRBV12-3 or TRBV12-4 and TRBJ1-1; tentatively, D is TRBD1 (5 bases). The CDR3 covers 13 residues. Trimming removed 8 bases from V and 5 bases from J, with 15 bases in between. CDR3 DNA: TGTGCCAGCGCCTCGGGGGGACGGACTGAAGCTTTCTTT. Amino acid sequence: CASASGGRTEAFF.

This clonotype was detected many times. The chain combines TRBV29-1 with TRBJ2-1; weak D call: TRBD2 (7 bases). The CDR3 loop spans 13 amino acids. The germline gives CDR1 SQVTM, CDR2 ANQGSEA. The V gene lost 3 bases and the J gene lost 9 bases, with 15 bases spanning the gap. The CDR3 region is CSVDGYREGEQFF. DNA of the CDR3: TGCAGCGTTGATGGCTACAGGGAGGGTGAGCAGTTCTTC.

V usage is TRBV4-1 and J usage is TRBJ1-1, with D perhaps matching TRBD1 (5 bases). The CDR3 runs 15 residues. Trimming removed 0 bases from V and 1 base from J, with 9 bases in between. Germline loops: CDR1 MGHRA, CDR2 YSYEKL. The CDR3 protein is CASSQDPGQNTEAFF. As DNA, the CDR3 is TGCGCCAGCAGCCAAGATCCAGGGCAGAACACTGAAGCTTTCTTT.

This clonotype was picked up a small number of times. V is TRBV5-6 and J is TRBJ2-7, with 10 bases aligning to TRBD1. This CDR3 is 16 amino acids long. J lost 0 bases, V lost 4 bases, and 7 bases had no gene match. Germline-derived CDR1 and CDR2 are SGHDT and YYEEEE. CDR3 coding DNA: TGTGCCAGCAGCCCTGACAGGGGGCGTTACTCCTACGAGCAGTACTTC. Translating gives CASSPDRGRYSYEQYF.

V usage is TRBV4-3 and J usage is TRBJ2-3, with D possibly called TRBD1 or TRBD2 (5 bases each). V was pared by 0 bases and J by 0 bases, with 7 bases between. The CDR3 covers 15 residues. The germline V gene encodes CDR1 LGHNA and CDR2 YSLEER. CDR3 coding DNA: TGCGCCAGCAGCCAAGAGAGGGGTAGCACAGATACGCAGTATTTT. Protein: CASSQERGSTDTQYF.

The chain combines TRBV10-3 with TRBJ2-5; D not certain. The V end was cut by 6 bases, the J end by 5 bases, with 7 bases between. CDR1 and CDR2 (germline): ENHRY, SYGVKD. The CDR3 is 11 residues long. The CDR3 region is CAIREGETQYF. The CDR3 DNA follows: TGTGCCATCAGGGAAGGGGAGACCCAGTACTTC.

The rearrangement uses TRBV27 and TRBJ2-5, with 11 positions matching TRBD1. This CDR3 is 21 amino acids long. In germline, CDR1 is MNHEY, CDR2 SMNVEV (reference sequence). V shed 2 bases and J 2 bases; nucleotides not matched to a gene: 19. The CDR3 bases are TGTGCCAGCAGTTTACTCACCACCGGGACAGGGGGGAATTGGCGGCAAGAGACCCAGTACTTC. Its translation is CASSLLTTGTGGNWRQETQYF.

The CDR3 reads CASSDKNGGHIRDHNEKLFF. CDR3 in DNA: TGTGCCAGCAGCGATAAAAACGGAGGCCATATAAGGGACCACAATGAAAAACTGTTTTTT. The genes are TRBV21-1 and TRBJ1-4; TRBD1 is taken as the D call from the table, unchecked against the DNA. TRBV21-1 is flagged as a pseudogene. CDR3 size: 20 residues.

The V call is TRBV7-9, the J call TRBJ2-7; unclear D gene. Trimming removed 3 bases at V and 2 bases at J, with 11 bases between. This CDR3 region has 14 residues. In germline, CDR1 is SEHNR, CDR2 FQNEAQ (reference sequence). As DNA, the CDR3 is TGTGCCAGCAGCTTTTCAGAGGCCCCCTACGAGCAGTACTTC. It codes for CASSFSEAPYEQYF.

This clonotype came up many times. This rearrangement joins TRBV10-3 to TRBJ2-6; no definite D call. The CDR3 covers 14 residues. Looked up from germline, CDR1 is ENHRY and CDR2 is SYGVKD. V was shortened by 10 bases and J by 2 bases, with 12 bases between the two germline ends. CDR3 coding DNA: TGTGCCAGCCAACCAGGAACTGGGGCCAACGTCCTGACTTTC. Amino acids: CASQPGTGANVLTF.

As DNA, the CDR3 is TGCAGTGCCCGACTAGCGGGAGGGCCAAACAATGAGCAGTTCTTC. Translating it yields CSARLAGGPNNEQFF. The chain carries TRBV20-1 and TRBJ2-1, with 14 bases matching TRBD2. The V gene end was trimmed by 6 bases and the J gene end by 5 bases; junction bases not matched to a gene: 6. CDR1 is DFQATT, CDR2 SNEGSKA, per germline (reference sequence). This CDR3 spans 15 amino acids.